This record looks at one TCR beta chain sequence and its context. Its cognate antigen is unknown. The sample originates from a study of Graves' ophthalmopathy and Graves' hyperthyroidism. Disease in donors with ophthalmopathy had moderate-to-severe activity, CAS ≥3, NOSPECS ≥4 and under 3 months' duration. From RNA, the CDR3 regions of TCR beta chains were amplified and sequenced. HTBI primers were used in a first-round RT-PCR, which preceded a second-round multiplex PCR. Via MiXCR, TCRdb re-called the multiplex PCR reads, giving one row per CDR3 protein. This table holds some 400,000 distinct CDR3 sequences, around 17% found once. General study points: Ophthalmopathy could be told apart from stable hyperthyroidism by a 13-signature model (about 88% sensitivity, 70% to 84% specificity).

CDR3 length: 17 residues. Trimming took 2 bases from V and 1 from J; bases not matched to a gene: 3. Germline V lookup: CDR1 MNHEY, CDR2 SVGAGI. The clonotype originates from a woman in her late teens or twenties with Graves' ophthalmopathy. The chain links TRBV6-5 to TRBJ2-7, with 15 bases aligning to TRBD2. The sequenced sample consisted of peripheral blood. This CDR3 reads CASSYGTSGGWSYEQYF. DNA of the CDR3: TGTGCCAGCAGTTACGGGACTAGCGGGGGGTGGTCCTACGAGCAGTACTTC.